This T cell receptor (beta chain) was obtained from a study of control samples from healthy donors and cancer patients. Trimming removed 2 bases from V and 3 bases from J, with 10 bases in between. The CDR3 has 13 amino acids. The germline CDR1 and CDR2 sequences are GTSNPN and SVGIG (reference sequence). Here immunoSEQ multiplex PCR was the method, and the copy in TCRdb shows in-frame clones only, minus some. The sample comprises tens of thousands of clones, 88% of which are singletons, and around 14% rests with the top ten. The sample consisted of blood. The source is a woman in her 70s in good health. V is TRBV30 and J is TRBJ1-2; D remains ambiguous. The CDR3 region is CAWSMRVDYGYTF. The CDR3 DNA reads TGTGCCTGGAGTATGAGGGTAGACTATGGCTACACCTTC.